This T cell receptor (beta chain) was found in a study of T cell repertoires in cytomegalovirus infection. At the level of the study: A matching HLA type, together with CMV infection, was signaled by public TCR beta signatures.

The study's findings and limits: Based on cumulative public TCR beta family frequency, carriers of CMV plus the relevant HLA were identified. HLA-C-restricted TCR beta clonotypes specific for CMV led the ex vivo response.

This clonotype was observed a few times. The target antigen is unknown. TCRdb reanalysed the reads using MiXCR and keeps one entry per CDR3 protein. The sample has around 530,000 distinct CDR3 sequences, more than 15% seen once; the top ten hold more than 20%. CDR1 LNHDA and CDR2 SQIVND come from the germline V gene (reference sequence). The trim removed 5 bases at V and 0 bases at J, leaving 7 bases unmatched. The CDR3 contains 17 residues. Sequenced input: CD8+ T cells from PBMCs. The TCR sequence derives from a human donor in good health (CMV status not recorded). Some clones in this sample may be carry-over from other donors' samples. V and J are TRBV19 and TRBJ1-1; 12 positions match TRBD1. The DNA of the CDR3 is TGTGCCAGTAGTTTTCGGGACAGGGGGCCCTTGAACACTGAAGCTTTCTTT. Protein product: CASSFRDRGPLNTEAFF. Drawing the rest from reference TRBV19 and TRBJ1-1, the complete variable domain is DGGITQSPKYLFRKEGQNVTLSCEQNLNHDAMYWYRQDPGQGLRLIYYSQIVNDFQKGDIAEGYSVSREKKESFPLTVTSAQKNPTAFYLCASSFRDRGPLNTEAFFGQGTRLTVV.